The sequence of this T cell receptor (beta chain) was determined in a study of shared clonotypes between healthy human individuals. The assay used deep level. Sequencing was performed with immunoSEQ multiplex PCR; in TCRdb, only in-frame clones are kept and a portion is missing. Of approximately 95,000 clones listed, around two thirds are singletons. Study-wide results and limits: Expectations were that clonotype sharing among donors would be affected by sequencing depth. Sorted-subset sequencing was shown by rarefaction to be incomplete despite large depth.

CDR3 length: 14 amino acids. V lost 0 bases and J 4 bases, leaving 7 bases between the germline ends. Per the germline V gene, CDR1 is MDHEN and CDR2 is SYDVKM. Remarks on this clone: The antigen remains undetermined.

The TCR comes from a man aged 30-40 years in good health. Sequencing used memory CD8+ T cells sorted from blood. Subset noted: CD45RO+ cells pooled with CCR7-negative TemRA cells. The rearrangement joins TRBV28 to TRBJ1-5; D is possibly TRBD1 (5 bases). CDR3 region: CASSLWGGNQPQHF. Here the CDR3 DNA reads TGTGCCAGCAGTTTATGGGGGGGTAATCAGCCCCAGCATTTT.